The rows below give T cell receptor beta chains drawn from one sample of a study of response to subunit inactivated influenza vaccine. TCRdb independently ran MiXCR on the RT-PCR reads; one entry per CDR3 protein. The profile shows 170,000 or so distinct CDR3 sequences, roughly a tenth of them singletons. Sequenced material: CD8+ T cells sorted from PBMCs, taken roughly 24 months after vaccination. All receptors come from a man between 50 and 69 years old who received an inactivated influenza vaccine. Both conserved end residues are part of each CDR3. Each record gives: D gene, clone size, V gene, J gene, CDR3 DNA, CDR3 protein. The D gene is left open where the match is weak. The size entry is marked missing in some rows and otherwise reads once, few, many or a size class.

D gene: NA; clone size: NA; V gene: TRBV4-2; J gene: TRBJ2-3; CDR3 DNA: TGTGCCAGCAGCCACGTCCAAAACGGGGGACGCACAGATACGCAGTATTTT; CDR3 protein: CASSHVQNGGRTDTQYF
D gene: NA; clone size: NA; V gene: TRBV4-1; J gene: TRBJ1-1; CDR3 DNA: TGCGCCAGCAGCCAAGATAAGGGATTGAACACTGAAGCTTTCTTT; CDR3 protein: CASSQDKGLNTEAFF
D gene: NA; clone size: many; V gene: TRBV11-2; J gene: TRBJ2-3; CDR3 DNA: TGTGCCAGCAGCTCACTAGCGTCCCTAGGGGGGACCCAAAGCACAGATACGCAGTATTTT; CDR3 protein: CASSSLASLGGTQSTDTQYF
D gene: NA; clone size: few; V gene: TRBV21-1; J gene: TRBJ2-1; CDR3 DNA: TGTGCCAGCAGCAAGGGACGGAAATACAATGAGCAGTTCTTC; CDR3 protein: CASSKGRKYNEQFF
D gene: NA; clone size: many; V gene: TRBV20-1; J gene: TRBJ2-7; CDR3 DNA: TGCAGTGCTAGAGACGGCGGTCCCCTCGAGCAGTACTTC; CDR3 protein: CSARDGGPLEQYF
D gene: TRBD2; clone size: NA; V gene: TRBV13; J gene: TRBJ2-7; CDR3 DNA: TGTGCCAGCAGTGAGGGAGGGACCTACGAGCAGTACTTC; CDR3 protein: CASSEGGTYEQYF
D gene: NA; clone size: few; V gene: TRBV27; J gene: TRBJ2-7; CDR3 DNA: TGTGCCAGCAGTTTGTTGCTAAGGGGCGAGCAGTACTTC; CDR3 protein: CASSLLLRGEQYF
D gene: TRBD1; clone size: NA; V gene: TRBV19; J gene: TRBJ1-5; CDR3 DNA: TGTGCCAGTAGTCCCCGAGGGGACAGGCAAAATCAGCCCCAGCATTTT; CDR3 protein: CASSPRGDRQNQPQHF
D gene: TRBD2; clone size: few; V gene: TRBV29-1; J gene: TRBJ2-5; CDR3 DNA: TGCAGCGTTGCGCGGGGGGTCCAAGAGACCCAGTACTTC; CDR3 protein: CSVARGVQETQYF
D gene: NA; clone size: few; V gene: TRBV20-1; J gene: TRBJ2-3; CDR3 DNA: TGCAGTGCTAGACGTTCCACCAGCACAGATACGCAGTATTTT; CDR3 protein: CSARRSTSTDTQYF
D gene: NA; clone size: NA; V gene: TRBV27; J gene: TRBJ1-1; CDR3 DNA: TGTGCCAGCAGTCACGTTCGGGGCGGAGGTACTGAAGCTTTCTTT; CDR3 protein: CASSHVRGGGTEAFF
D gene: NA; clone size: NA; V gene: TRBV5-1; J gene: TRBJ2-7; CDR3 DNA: TGCGCCAGCAGCTTGGGGGACGGAATCTACGAGCAGTACTTC; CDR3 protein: CASSLGDGIYEQYF
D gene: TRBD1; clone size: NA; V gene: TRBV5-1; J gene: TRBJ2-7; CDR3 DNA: TGCGCCAGCAGCTTGTACGGGACAGACGGCAACGAGCAGTACTTC; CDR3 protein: CASSLYGTDGNEQYF
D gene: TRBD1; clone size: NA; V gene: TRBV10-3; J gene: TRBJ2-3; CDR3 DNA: TGTGCCATCAGACCCGGGACAGTTAGCACAGATACGCAGTATTTT; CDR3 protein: CAIRPGTVSTDTQYF
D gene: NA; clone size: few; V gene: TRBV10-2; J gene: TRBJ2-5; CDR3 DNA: TGCGCCAGTGGACTGGGGGAGACCCAGTACTTC; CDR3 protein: CASGLGETQYF
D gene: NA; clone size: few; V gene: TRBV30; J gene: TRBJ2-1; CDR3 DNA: TGTGCCTGGAGTGTAATTCAAGGAATGGAGTTCTTC; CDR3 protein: CAWSVIQGMEFF
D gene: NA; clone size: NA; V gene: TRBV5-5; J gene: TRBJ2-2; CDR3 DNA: TGTGCCAGCAGCTTTTGGGCCGGCCTGGGCTGGGAGCTGTTTTTT; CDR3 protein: CASSFWAGLGWELFF
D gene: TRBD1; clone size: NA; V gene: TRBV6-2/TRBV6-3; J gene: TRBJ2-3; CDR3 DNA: TGTGCCAGCAGTTACCCAGGGGGCGAAGATACGCAGTATTTT; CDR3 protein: CASSYPGGEDTQYF
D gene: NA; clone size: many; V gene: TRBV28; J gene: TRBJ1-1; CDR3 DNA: TGTGCCAGCAGTTTAGCGTGGGGCACTGAAGCTTTCTTT; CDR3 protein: CASSLAWGTEAFF
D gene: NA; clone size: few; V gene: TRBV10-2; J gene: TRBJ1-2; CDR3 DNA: TGCGCCAGCAGCAGACAGCCTGATGATGGCTACACCTTC; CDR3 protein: CASSRQPDDGYTF
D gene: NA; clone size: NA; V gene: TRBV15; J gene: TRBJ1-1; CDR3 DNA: TGTGCCACCAGCAGAGAGGTGATCGCCCCTCGTACTGAAGCTTTCTTT; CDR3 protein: CATSREVIAPRTEAFF
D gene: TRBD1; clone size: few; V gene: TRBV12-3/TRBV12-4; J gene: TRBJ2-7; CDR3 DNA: TGTGCCAGCAGACTGGGACAGGGAGGTTACGAGCAGTACTTC; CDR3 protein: CASRLGQGGYEQYF
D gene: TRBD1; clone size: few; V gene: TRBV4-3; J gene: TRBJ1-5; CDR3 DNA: TGCGCCAGCAGCCAAGATTCGGGACAGAGCAATCAGCCCCAGCATTTT; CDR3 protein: CASSQDSGQSNQPQHF
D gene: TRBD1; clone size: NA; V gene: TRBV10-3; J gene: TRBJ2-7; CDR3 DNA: TGTGCCATCTGGGACAGCGCCTACGAGCAGTACTTC; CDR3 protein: CAIWDSAYEQYF
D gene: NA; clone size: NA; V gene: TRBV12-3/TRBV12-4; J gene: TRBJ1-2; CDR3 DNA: TGTGCCAGCAGTTTGGCAGACAACTATGGCTACACCTTC; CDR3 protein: CASSLADNYGYTF
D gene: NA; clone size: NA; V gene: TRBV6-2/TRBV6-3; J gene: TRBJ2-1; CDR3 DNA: TGTGCCAGCAGTTCGGAAACGGGACCCAAATTCAATGAGCAGTTCTTC; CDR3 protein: CASSSETGPKFNEQFF
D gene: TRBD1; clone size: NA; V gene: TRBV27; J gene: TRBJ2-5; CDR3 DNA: TGTGCCAGCAGTGAGGACAGGGGGCCCCAAGAGACCCAGTACTTC; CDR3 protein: CASSEDRGPQETQYF
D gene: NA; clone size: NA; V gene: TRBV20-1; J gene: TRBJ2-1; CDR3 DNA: TGCAGTGCTAGTCCAGGGATTAGCTCCTACAATGAGCAGTTCTTC; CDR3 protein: CSASPGISSYNEQFF
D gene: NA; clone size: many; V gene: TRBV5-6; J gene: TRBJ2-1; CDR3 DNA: TGTGCCATCGGGACTGGGGGTGGGGATGAGCAGTTCTTC; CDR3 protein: CAIGTGGGDEQFF
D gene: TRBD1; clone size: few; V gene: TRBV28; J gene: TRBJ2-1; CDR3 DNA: TGTGCCAGCAGTTACAGGACAGGGGTGGTGAATGAGCAGTTCTTC; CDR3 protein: CASSYRTGVVNEQFF
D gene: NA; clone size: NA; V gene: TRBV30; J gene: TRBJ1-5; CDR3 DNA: TGTGCCTGGAGTGTCCCCAGTACACGAAATCAGCCCCAGCATTTT; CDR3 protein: CAWSVPSTRNQPQHF
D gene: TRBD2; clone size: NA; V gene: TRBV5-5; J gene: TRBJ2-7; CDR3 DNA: TGTGCCAGCAGCTTGGAGTGGACTAGCGGGGACTACGAGCAGTACTTC; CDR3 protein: CASSLEWTSGDYEQYF
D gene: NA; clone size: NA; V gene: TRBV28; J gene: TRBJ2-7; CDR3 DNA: TGTGCCAGCAGTTTATACGGGGCTGGCGAGCAGTACTTC; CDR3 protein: CASSLYGAGEQYF
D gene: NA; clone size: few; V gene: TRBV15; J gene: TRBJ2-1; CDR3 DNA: TGTGCCACCAGCAGAGATCAACGGCTAGTTGGTGAGCAGTTCTTC; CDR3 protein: CATSRDQRLVGEQFF
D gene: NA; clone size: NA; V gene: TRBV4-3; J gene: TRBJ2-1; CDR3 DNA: TGCGCCAGCAGCCAAGACTGGGACGAGTACAATGAGCAGTTCTTC; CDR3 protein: CASSQDWDEYNEQFF
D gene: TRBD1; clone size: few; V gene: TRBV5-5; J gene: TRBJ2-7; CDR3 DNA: TGTGCCAGCAGCTTGGACAGGGGATCGTACGAGCAGTACTTC; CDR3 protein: CASSLDRGSYEQYF
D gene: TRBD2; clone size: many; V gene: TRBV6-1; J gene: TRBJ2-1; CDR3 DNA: TGTGCCAGCAGTGCGACTAGCGTCCCCAATGAGCAGTTCTTC; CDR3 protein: CASSATSVPNEQFF
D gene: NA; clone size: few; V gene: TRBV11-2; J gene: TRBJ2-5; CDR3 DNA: TGTGCCAGCAGCGGTAGGGTTTGGGGAGTGGGAGAGACCCAGTACTTC; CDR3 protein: CASSGRVWGVGETQYF
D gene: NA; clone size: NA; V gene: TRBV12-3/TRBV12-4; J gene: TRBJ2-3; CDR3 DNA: TGTGCCAGCAGTTGGGGACGCTTCGGAATGGGAGATACGCAGTATTTT; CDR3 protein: CASSWGRFGMGDTQYF
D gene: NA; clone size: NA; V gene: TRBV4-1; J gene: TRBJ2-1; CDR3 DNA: TGCGCCAGCAGCCAAGACCGGGACTGGATCTTGAATGAGCAGTTCTTC; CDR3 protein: CASSQDRDWILNEQFF
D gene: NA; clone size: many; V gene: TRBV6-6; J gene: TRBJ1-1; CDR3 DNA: TGTGCCAGCAGCCTGACAGCGAACACTGAAGCTTTCTTT; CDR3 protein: CASSLTANTEAFF
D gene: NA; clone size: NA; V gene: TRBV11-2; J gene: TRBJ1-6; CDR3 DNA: TGTGCCAGCAGCTTATTTTGGGGGGGGCGGAATTCACCCCTCCACTTT; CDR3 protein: CASSLFWGGRNSPLHF